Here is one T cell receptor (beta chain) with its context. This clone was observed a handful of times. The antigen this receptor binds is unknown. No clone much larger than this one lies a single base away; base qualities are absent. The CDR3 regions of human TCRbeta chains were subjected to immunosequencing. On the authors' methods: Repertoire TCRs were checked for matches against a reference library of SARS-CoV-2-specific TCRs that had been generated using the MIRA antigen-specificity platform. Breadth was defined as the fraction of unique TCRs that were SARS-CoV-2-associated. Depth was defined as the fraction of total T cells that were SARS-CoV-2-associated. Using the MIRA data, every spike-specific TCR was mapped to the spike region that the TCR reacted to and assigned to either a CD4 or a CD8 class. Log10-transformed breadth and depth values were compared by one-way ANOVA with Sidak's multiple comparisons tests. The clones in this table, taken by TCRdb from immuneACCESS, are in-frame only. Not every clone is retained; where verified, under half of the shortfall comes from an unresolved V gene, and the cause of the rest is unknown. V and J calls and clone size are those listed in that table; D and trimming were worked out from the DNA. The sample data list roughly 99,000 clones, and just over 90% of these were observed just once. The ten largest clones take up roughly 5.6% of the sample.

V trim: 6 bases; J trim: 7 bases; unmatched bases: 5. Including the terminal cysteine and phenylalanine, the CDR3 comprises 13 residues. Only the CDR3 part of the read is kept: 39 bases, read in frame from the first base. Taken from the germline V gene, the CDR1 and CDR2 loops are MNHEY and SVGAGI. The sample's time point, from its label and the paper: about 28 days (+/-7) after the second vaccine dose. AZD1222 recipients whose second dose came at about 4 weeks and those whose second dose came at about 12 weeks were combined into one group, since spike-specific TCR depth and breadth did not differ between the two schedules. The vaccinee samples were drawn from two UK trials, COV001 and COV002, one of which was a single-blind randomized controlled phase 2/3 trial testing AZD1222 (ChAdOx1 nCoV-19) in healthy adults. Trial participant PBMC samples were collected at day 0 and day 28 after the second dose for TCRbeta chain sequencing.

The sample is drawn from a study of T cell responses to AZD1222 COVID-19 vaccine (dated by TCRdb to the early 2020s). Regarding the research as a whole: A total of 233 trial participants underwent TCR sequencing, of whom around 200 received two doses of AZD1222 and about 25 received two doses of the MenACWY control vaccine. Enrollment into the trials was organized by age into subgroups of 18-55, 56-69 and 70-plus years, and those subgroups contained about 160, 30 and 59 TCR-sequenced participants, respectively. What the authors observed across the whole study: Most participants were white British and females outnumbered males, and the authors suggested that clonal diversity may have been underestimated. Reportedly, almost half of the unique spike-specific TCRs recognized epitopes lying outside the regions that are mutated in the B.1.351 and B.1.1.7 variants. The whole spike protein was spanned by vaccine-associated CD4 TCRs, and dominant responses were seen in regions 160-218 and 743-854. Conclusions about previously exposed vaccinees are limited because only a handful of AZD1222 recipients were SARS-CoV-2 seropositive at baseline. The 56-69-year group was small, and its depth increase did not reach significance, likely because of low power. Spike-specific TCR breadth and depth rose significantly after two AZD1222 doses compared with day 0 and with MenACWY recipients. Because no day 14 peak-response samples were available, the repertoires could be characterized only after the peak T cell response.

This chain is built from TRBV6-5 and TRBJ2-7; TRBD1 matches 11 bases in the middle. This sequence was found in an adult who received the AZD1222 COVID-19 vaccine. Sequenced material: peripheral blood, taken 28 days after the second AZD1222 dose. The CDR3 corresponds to CASSPDRGREQYF. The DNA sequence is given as TGTGCCAGCAGCCCGGACAGGGGGCGTGAGCAGTACTTC.